The clone carrying this TCR beta chain occurred a few times. This entry comes from a study of T cell repertoires in cytomegalovirus infection. Across the study: Indicated by public TCR beta signatures were CMV infection and matching HLA type.

V shed 0 bases, J shed 0 bases, and the junction held 3 bases outside the gene matches. The germline V gene encodes CDR1 SGHKS and CDR2 YYEKEE (reference sequence). This CDR3 region has 16 residues. From the reads, TCRdb called clonotypes with MiXCR, one entry per CDR3 protein. The sample holds hundreds of thousands of distinct CDR3 sequences, 31% seen once. The sequenced sample was PBMCs. The chain combines TRBV5-5 with TRBJ1-2, with 9 bases that match TRBD1. This TCR was recovered from a human donor in good health (CMV status not recorded). Some clones in this sample may be carry-over from other donors' samples. The CDR3 DNA reads as TGTGCCAGCAGCTTGGGGACAGGGGATGCTAACTATGGCTACACCTTC. Residues: CASSLGTGDANYGYTF.